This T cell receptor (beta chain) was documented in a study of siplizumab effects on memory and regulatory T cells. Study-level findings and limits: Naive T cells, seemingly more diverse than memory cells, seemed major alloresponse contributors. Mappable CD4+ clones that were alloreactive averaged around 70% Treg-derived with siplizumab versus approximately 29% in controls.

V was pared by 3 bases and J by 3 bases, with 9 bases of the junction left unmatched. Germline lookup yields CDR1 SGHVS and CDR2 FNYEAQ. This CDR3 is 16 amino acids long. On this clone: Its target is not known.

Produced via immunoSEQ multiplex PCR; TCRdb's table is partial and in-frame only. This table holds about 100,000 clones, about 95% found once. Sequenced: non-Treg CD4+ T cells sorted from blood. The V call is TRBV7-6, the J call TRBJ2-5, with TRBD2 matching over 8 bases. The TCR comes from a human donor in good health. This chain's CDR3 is CASSFGGARFEETQYF. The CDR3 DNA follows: TGTGCCAGCAGCTTCGGGGGGGCGCGATTCGAAGAGACCCAGTACTTC.